The T cell receptor (beta chain) under discussion was sequenced for a study of blood T cells in healthy people across ages. Germline CDR1 reads SGHVS; CDR2 reads FQNEAQ. This CDR3 region has 13 residues. V lost 1 base to trimming and J lost 6 bases, with 6 bases between them. A second roughly 6 to 11 cycle PCR used barcoded and J-beta primers. Carrying 12 random nucleotides, a template-switch adaptor labeled each individual cDNA molecule. Each CDR3 protein gets one entry after TCRdb re-called the 5' RACE reads with MiXCR. The table has 1.5 million to 2 million distinct CDR3 sequences, roughly 30% seen once; the top ten hold 7% to 9%. Each sample had at least 6.5 million PBMCs isolated. Study outcomes and limitations: A greater number of naive CD4+ cells and higher diversity distinguished long-lived donors from aged donors.

Regarding this clonotype: As yet, its antigen is unknown.

The V and J genes are TRBV7-8 and TRBJ2-2, with D unresolved. Sample: blood. This receptor was identified in a woman aged 25 to 39 in good health. The DNA of the CDR3 is TGTGCCAGCAGCTTAGTTGGCGCCGGGGAGCTGTTTTTT. Translating gives CASSLVGAGELFF.